This T cell receptor beta chain was retrieved from a study of T-cell reconstitution after alpha-beta-depleted transplantation in children. General observations from the study: Hyperexpanded clones declined; after one year, newly produced T cells mostly supplied diversity. Reported findings indicate that, about two months after transplant, alpha-beta T cells came from several hundred expanded clones, which were derived from non-depleted graft cells. Some patients' high day-60 TCRbeta diversity was attributed to recipient cells surviving conditioning.

Unique molecular identifiers were incorporated into the prepared TCRbeta library. TCRdb reprocessed the PCR reads with MiXCR, giving one entry per CDR3 protein. Among approximately 110,000 distinct CDR3 sequences listed, 23% were seen once. Many counts were recorded for this clonotype. Its specificity is unknown. This CDR3 is 16 amino acids long. Germline loops: CDR1 LGHDT, CDR2 YNNKEL (reference sequence). V dropped 7 bases and J dropped 7 bases, with 22 bases sitting between them. The chain has TRBV3-1 and TRBJ2-2; tentatively, D is TRBD1 or TRBD2 (6 bases each). Material: PBMCs, mostly from graft donor cells, obtained 180 days after TCRalphabeta/CD19-depleted stem cell transplant. The clonotype originates from a male patient aged 2 to 9 who had a stem cell transplant for chronic granulomatous disease, so the T cells may come from the graft donor. The CDR3 spells CASNGFHTGADGELFF. The DNA of the CDR3 is TGTGCCAGCAACGGTTTTCATACGGGGGCTGACGGGGAGCTGTTTTTT.